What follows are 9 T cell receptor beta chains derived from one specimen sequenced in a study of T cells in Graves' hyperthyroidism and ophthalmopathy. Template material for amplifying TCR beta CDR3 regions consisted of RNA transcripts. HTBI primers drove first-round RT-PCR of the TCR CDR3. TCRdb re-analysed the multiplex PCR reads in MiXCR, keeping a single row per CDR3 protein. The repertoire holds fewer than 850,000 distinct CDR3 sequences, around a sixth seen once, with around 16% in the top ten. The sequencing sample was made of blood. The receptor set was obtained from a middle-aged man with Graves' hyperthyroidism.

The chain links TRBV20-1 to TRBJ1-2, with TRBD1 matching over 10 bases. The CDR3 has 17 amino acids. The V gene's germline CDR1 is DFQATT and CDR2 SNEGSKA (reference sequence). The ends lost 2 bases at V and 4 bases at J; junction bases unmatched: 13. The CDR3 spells CSARPTGGPPGGYGYTF. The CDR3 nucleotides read TGCAGTGCTAGACCGACAGGGGGCCCTCCGGGCGGCTATGGCTACACCTTC.

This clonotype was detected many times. As DNA, the CDR3 is TGTGCCAGCAGCCCCGCCCTGAACACTGAAGCTTTCTTT. It encodes CASSPALNTEAFF. The V and J genes are TRBV11-2 and TRBJ1-1; D is uncertain. Germline assignment: CDR1 SGHAT and CDR2 FQNNGV. Between the trimmed V and J ends, which lost 5 bases and 0 bases, there was a span of 7 bases. CDR3 size: 13 residues.

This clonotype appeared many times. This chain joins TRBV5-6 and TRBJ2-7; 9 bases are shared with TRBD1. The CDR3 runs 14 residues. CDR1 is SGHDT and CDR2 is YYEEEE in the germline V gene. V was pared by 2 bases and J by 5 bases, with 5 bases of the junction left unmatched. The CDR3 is CASSLGTGSNEQYF. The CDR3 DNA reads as TGTGCCAGCAGCTTAGGGACAGGGTCGAACGAGCAGTACTTC.

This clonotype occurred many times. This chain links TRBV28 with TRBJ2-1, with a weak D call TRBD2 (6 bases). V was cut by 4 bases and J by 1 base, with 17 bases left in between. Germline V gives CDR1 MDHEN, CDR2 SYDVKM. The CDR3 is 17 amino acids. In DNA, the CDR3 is TGTGCCAGCAGTTCCCCGGGACGGGGGTCATCCTACAATGAGCAGTTCTTC. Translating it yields CASSSPGRGSSYNEQFF. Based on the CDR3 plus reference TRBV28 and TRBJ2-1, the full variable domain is DVKVTQSSRYLVKRTGEKVFLECVQDMDHENMFWYRQDPGLGLRLIYFSYDVKMKEKGDIPEGYSVSREKKERFSLILESASTNQTSMYLCASSSPGRGSSYNEQFFGPGTRLTVL.

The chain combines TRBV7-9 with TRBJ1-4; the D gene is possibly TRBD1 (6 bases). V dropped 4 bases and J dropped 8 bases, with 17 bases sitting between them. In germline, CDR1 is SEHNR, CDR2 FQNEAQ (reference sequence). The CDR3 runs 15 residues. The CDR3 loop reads CASSSPNRAGEKLFF. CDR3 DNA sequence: TGTGCCAGCAGCTCCCCTAACAGGGCAGGCGAAAAACTGTTTTTT.

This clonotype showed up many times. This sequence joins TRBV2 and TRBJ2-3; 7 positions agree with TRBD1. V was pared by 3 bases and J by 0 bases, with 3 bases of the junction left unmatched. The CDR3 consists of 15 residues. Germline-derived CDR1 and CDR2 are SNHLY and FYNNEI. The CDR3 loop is CASSDWTGSTDTQYF. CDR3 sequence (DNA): TGTGCCAGCAGTGATTGGACAGGTAGCACAGATACGCAGTATTTT.

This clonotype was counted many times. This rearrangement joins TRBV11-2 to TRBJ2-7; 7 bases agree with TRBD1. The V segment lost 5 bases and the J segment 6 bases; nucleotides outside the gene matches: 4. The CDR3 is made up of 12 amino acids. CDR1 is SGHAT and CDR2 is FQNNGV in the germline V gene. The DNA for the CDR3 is TGTGCCAGCAGCCTACAGGGGTTCGAGCAGTACTTC. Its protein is CASSLQGFEQYF. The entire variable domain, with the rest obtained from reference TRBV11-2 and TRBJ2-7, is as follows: EAGVAQSPRYKIIEKRQSVAFWCNPISGHATLYWYQQILGQGPKLLIQFQNNGVVDDSQLPKDRFSAERLKGVDSTLKIQPAKLEDSAVYLCASSLQGFEQYFGPGTRLTVT.

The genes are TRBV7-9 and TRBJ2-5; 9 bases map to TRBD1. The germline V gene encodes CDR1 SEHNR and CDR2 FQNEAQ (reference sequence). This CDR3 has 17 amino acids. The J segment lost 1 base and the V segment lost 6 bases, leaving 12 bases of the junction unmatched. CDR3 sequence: CASSPYGTGFPQETQYF. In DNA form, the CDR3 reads TGTGCCAGCAGTCCCTACGGGACAGGGTTCCCCCAAGAGACCCAGTACTTC.

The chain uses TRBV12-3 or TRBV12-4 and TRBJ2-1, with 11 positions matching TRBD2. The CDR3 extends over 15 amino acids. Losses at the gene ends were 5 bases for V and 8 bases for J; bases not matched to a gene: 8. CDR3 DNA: TGTGCCAGCAGTATCTCTAGCGGGAGGTGGTATGAGCAGTTCTTC. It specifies CASSISSGRWYEQFF.